This section outlines one TCR beta chain sequence together with its context. The antigen is undetermined. Per the germline V gene, CDR1 is SGHVS and CDR2 is FNYEAQ. Trimming pared 1 base from V and 8 bases from J, leaving 17 bases between. This CDR3 comprises 16 residues. This record belongs to a study of cytomegalovirus exposure and HLA in healthy donors. The study, taken as a whole, reports: 87-base-pair reads could not separate some V segments, including TRBV6-2 and TRBV6-3.

PCR used 60 Vbeta primers and 13 Jbeta primers. Some clones are missing from TCRdb's copy, which holds only in-frame ones; the method was immunoSEQ multiplex PCR. The repertoire consists of about 130,000 clones, with around 63% occurring once and the leading ten covering 1.5% to 2%. The sequencing sample was made of PBMCs. This rearrangement joins TRBV7-6 to TRBJ1-4; tentatively, D is TRBD1 (5 bases). The source is a human donor in good health. CDR3 residues: CASSLGPGQGSEKLFF. The CDR3 DNA follows: TGTGCCAGCAGCTTAGGTCCAGGACAAGGTTCAGAAAAACTGTTTTTT.